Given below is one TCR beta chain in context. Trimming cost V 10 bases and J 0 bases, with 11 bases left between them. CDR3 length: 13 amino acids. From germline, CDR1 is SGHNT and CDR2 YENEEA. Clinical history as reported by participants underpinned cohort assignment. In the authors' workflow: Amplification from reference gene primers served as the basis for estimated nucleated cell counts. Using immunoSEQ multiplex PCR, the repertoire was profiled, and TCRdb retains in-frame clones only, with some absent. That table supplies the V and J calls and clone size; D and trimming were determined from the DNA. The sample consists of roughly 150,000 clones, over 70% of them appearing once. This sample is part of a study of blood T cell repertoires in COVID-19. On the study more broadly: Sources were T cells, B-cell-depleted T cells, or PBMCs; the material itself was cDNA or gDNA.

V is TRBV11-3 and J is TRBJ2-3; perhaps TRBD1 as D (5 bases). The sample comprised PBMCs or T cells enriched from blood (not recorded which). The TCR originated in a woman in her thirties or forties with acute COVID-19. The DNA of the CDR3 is TGTGCCATCCGACAGAGTAGCACAGATACGCAGTATTTT. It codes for CAIRQSSTDTQYF.